This T cell receptor (beta chain) was profiled in a study of technical replicates of blood from a few donors. The CDR3 contains 16 residues. The germline V gene encodes CDR1 MDHEN and CDR2 SYDVKM. With 6 bases clipped from V and 3 bases from J, the junction kept 11 bases outside the gene matches. Repertoires were generated with immunoSEQ multiplex PCR, while TCRdb's copy carries only in-frame clones and drops some. The repertoire holds under 75,000 clones, approximately 93% seen once, with around 0.37% in the top ten. The sequencing sample was made of T cells isolated from PBMCs. The rearrangement uses TRBV28 and TRBJ2-7; 10 nucleotides align to TRBD1. The TCR sequence derives from a human donor in good health. CDR3 DNA: TGTGCCAGCAGGATAAGGGGACAGGGGATGTACTACGAGCAGTACTTC. Translating it yields CASRIRGQGMYYEQYF. Filled out from reference TRBV28 and TRBJ2-7, the complete variable domain reads DVKVTQSSRYLVKRTGEKVFLECVQDMDHENMFWYRQDPGLGLRLIYFSYDVKMKEKGDIPEGYSVSREKKERFSLILESASTNQTSMYLCASRIRGQGMYYEQYFGPGTRLTVT.